The next 13 T cell receptor beta chains were all read from a single sample in a study of cytomegalovirus exposure and HLA in healthy donors. A multiplex PCR was run with 60 Vbeta primers and 13 Jbeta primers. Clones were read by immunoSEQ multiplex PCR, and TCRdb kept only the in-frame ones, dropping some. The sample shows over 150,000 clones, 65% to 70% of them seen only once. The material sequenced was PBMCs. The receptor set was obtained from a woman aged 18-29 years in good health and CMV-seropositive.

This chain joins TRBV19 and TRBJ1-2, with 7 bases identical to TRBD1. Trimming removed 7 bases from V and 4 bases from J; junction bases left unmatched: 6. The CDR3 sequence is 13 residues long. CDR1 LNHDA and CDR2 SQIVND come from the germline V gene (reference sequence). CDR3 loop: CASNDRVFYGYTF. The CDR3 nucleotides are TGTGCCAGTAACGACAGGGTCTTCTATGGCTACACCTTC.

The chain links TRBV28 to TRBJ2-7, with TRBD2 identical over 10 bases. Per the germline V gene, CDR1 is MDHEN and CDR2 is SYDVKM. The junction had 7 bases not matched to a gene; V was cut back by 7 bases and J by 4 bases. This CDR3 has 14 residues. The CDR3 region has the DNA TGTGCCAGCATCCCAGGGACTAGCGCTTACGAGCAGTACTTC. It specifies CASIPGTSAYEQYF.

The chain carries TRBV7-2 and TRBJ2-1; D unresolved. Trimming stripped 0 bases from V and 8 bases from J, with 5 bases between. The CDR3 runs 12 residues. Germline V gene data show CDR1 as SGHTA and CDR2 as FQGNSA. The CDR3 protein is CASSLAGYEQFF. For the CDR3, the DNA is TGTGCCAGCAGCTTAGCCGGGTATGAGCAGTTCTTC.

The genes are TRBV6-5 and TRBJ2-7; D is possibly TRBD2 (5 bases). From germline, CDR1 is MNHEY and CDR2 SVGAGI. V was cut by 11 bases and J by 2 bases, with 22 bases left in between. The CDR3 spans 15 residues. The CDR3 DNA sequence: TGTGCCTCGACGAGCACAGCGGAGGCAACCTACGAGCAGTACTTC. Translated: CASTSTAEATYEQYF.

The CDR3 loop reads CASSRGHGQGNEKLFF. As DNA, the CDR3 is TGCGCCAGCAGCCGAGGCCACGGACAGGGTAATGAAAAACTGTTTTTT. The chain employs TRBV4-1 and TRBJ1-4, with TRBD1 identical over 8 bases. The CDR3 extends over 16 amino acids. V shed 4 bases, J shed 4 bases, and the junction held 8 bases outside the gene matches. Germline V gene sequence: CDR1 MGHRA, CDR2 YSYEKL.

The V and J genes are TRBV7-3 and TRBJ1-1, with a tentative D call TRBD1 (5 bases). V lost 4 bases, J lost 1 base, and 7 bases lay in between. Germline CDR1 SGHTA, CDR2 FQGTGA. CDR3 length: 13 residues. DNA of the CDR3: TGTGCCAGCAGCTCCGACAGGAACACTGAAGCTTTCTTT. Its protein product is CASSSDRNTEAFF.

This chain links TRBV27 with TRBJ2-7, with a weak D call TRBD2 (6 bases). The CDR3 spans 14 residues. Looked up from germline, CDR1 is MNHEY and CDR2 is SMNVEV (reference sequence). The ends were cut back, 5 bases at V and 3 bases at J, with 14 bases in the middle. The CDR3 spells CASSPRDWSYEQYF. In nucleotides, the CDR3 is TGTGCCAGCAGTCCCCGGGACTGGAGCTACGAGCAGTACTTC.

There are a few counts of this clone. V and J are TRBV12-5 and TRBJ2-1; TRBD1 aligns across 9 bases. V lost 1 base and J lost 6; bases outside the gene matches: 10. The CDR3 covers 17 residues. Germline V CDR1 and CDR2: LGHNT, FRNRAP. CDR3 region: CASGLGTGVNFGNEQFF. The CDR3 DNA sequence: TGTGCTAGTGGTTTGGGGACAGGGGTAAACTTCGGCAATGAGCAGTTCTTC.

The chain is built from TRBV27 and TRBJ1-4, with D tentatively TRBD1 (5 bases). Trimming shortened V by 4 bases and J by 8 bases, and 20 bases separated the two germline ends. CDR1 MNHEY and CDR2 SMNVEV come from the germline V gene (reference sequence). The CDR3 totals 16 residues. CDR3 loop: CASSSAAFGAREKLFF. In nucleotides, the CDR3 is TGTGCCAGCAGTTCCGCCGCGTTTGGGGCAAGGGAAAAACTGTTTTTT.

Comment on this clone: Other DNA sequences within the sample encode an identical CDR3. The chain joins TRBV27 to TRBJ2-5; D perhaps matches TRBD2 (5 bases). The CDR3 has 11 residues. Germline CDR1 and CDR2: MNHEY and SMNVEV (reference sequence). The V end was cut by 6 bases, the J end by 5 bases, with 7 bases between. The CDR3 nucleotides read TGTGCCAGCAGCTCGGGGGAGACCCAGTACTTC. Translating it yields CASSSGETQYF.

This clone was detected only a few times. The V and J genes are TRBV7-9 and TRBJ2-3; 8 positions agree with TRBD1. Germline V gene lookup returns CDR1 SEHNR and CDR2 FQNEAQ (reference sequence). The CDR3 contains 16 residues. V gave up 4 bases and J gave up 2 bases; unmatched junction bases: 8. CDR3 amino acids: CASSYGTGGFTDTQYF. CDR3 nucleotides: TGTGCCAGCAGCTACGGGACAGGAGGCTTCACAGATACGCAGTATTTT.

The V and J genes are TRBV27 and TRBJ1-5; D unclear. Trimming pared 6 bases from V and 0 bases from J, leaving 9 bases between. The CDR3 is made up of 14 amino acids. Germline assignment: CDR1 MNHEY and CDR2 SMNVEV (reference sequence). For the CDR3, the DNA is TGTGCCAGCAGCGCGGTGGGTAGCAATCAGCCCCAGCATTTT. It specifies CASSAVGSNQPQHF.

The rearrangement links TRBV7-2 to TRBJ1-4, with no clear D. CDR1 and CDR2 from the germline V gene are SGHTA and FQGNSA. V was shortened by 3 bases and J by 8 bases, with 13 bases between the two germline ends. CDR3 size: 14 residues. CDR3 sequence reads: CASSFSGVREKLFF. DNA for the CDR3: TGTGCCAGCAGCTTCTCGGGTGTTAGGGAAAAACTGTTTTTT.